This T cell receptor (beta chain) is from a study of blood T cell repertoires in COVID-19. Per germline, CDR1 SGHRS and CDR2 YFSETQ. The CDR3 consists of 19 residues. The V end lost 2 bases, the J end lost 4 bases, and 25 bases lay between the germline ends. Method: immunoSEQ multiplex PCR; TCRdb's copy keeps in-frame clones and lacks some. The table has fewer than 200,000 clones, 60% to 80% seen once. Sequencing input: peripheral blood. This receptor was identified in a woman in her 70s with acute or convalescent COVID-19. This chain connects TRBV5-1 to TRBJ2-1, with D possibly being TRBD1 (6 bases). CDR3 residues: CASSFRSRQAQGLYNEQFF. The CDR3 DNA reads as TGCGCCAGCAGCTTCAGGTCAAGACAGGCCCAAGGGCTATACAATGAGCAGTTCTTC.